The T cell receptor (beta chain) under discussion was sequenced for a study of blood T cell repertoires in COVID-19. On the study more broadly: T cells, B-cell-depleted T cells, or PBMCs supplied cDNA or gDNA.

This CDR3 has 15 amino acids. Germline V gives CDR1 MDHEN, CDR2 SYDVKM. The V end lost 7 bases, the J end lost 1 base, and 14 bases lay between the germline ends. This clone showed up just once. Repertoires were generated with immunoSEQ multiplex PCR, while TCRdb's copy carries only in-frame clones and drops some. The sample consists of around 370,000 clones, around 91% of them appearing once. V usage is TRBV28 and J usage is TRBJ1-3; D might be TRBD1 (5 bases). The specimen sequenced was peripheral blood. The receptor was derived from a man younger than 35 with active or convalescent COVID-19. The CDR3 nucleotides are TGTGCCAGCAACCGAAGGGGTAGGTCTGGAAACACCATATATTTT. This translates into CASNRRGRSGNTIYF.